The clone carrying this TCR beta chain was seen a handful of times. Participants were aged roughly 18 to 95 years, lived in 25 or so US areas, and enrolled virtually. Donors were grouped by their self-reported clinical history. This table comes from immunoSEQ multiplex PCR, and its TCRdb copy is limited to in-frame clones, with some not included. The repertoire has about 320,000 clones, roughly nine tenths of them found once; the top ten carry roughly 3.9%. The data originate from a study of blood T cell repertoires in COVID-19. The clonotype was recovered from a woman aged 30 to 39 who had been exposed to COVID-19. Source material: PBMCs or T cells enriched from blood (not recorded which).

CDR3 sequence (DNA): TGCGCCAGCAGCCCAGGGACAAGCTATGGCTACACCTTC. This gives the protein CASSPGTSYGYTF. The chain couples TRBV5-1 to TRBJ1-2, with a tentative D call TRBD1 (6 bases). This CDR3 comprises 13 residues. With 4 bases removed from V and 4 bases from J, the gap between germline ends came to 11 bases. The germline V gene encodes CDR1 SGHRS and CDR2 YFSETQ.